Listed below are T cell receptor beta chains from one sample, sequenced in a study of blood T cell repertoires in COVID-19. Some clones are missing from TCRdb's copy, which holds only in-frame ones; the method was immunoSEQ multiplex PCR. The sample records about 330,000 clones, roughly 88% being singletons. Material for sequencing was PBMCs or T cells enriched from blood (not recorded which). The receptors shown here come from a man aged 25 to 40 who had recovered from COVID-19. The CDR3 runs from the conserved cysteine through the conserved F or W. The D gene is left open where the match is weak. Not every row has a clone size; where given, it reads once, few, many or a size class.

D: NA; size: NA; J: TRBJ1-1; V: TRBV5-4; CDR3: CASSLDRLYTEAFF; DNA: TGTGCCAGCAGCCTTGACAGGTTATACACTGAAGCTTTCTTT
D: TRBD1; size: few; J: TRBJ1-1; V: TRBV27; CDR3: CASSLGQLGKTEAFF; DNA: TGTGCCAGCAGTCTGGGACAGCTTGGAAAGACTGAAGCTTTCTTT
D: NA; size: NA; J: TRBJ1-6; V: TRBV28; CDR3: CASSFHTVGVPLHF; DNA: TGTGCCAGCAGTTTTCACACGGTGGGAGTCCCCCTCCACTTT
D: TRBD1; size: NA; J: TRBJ2-1; V: TRBV7-6; CDR3: CASSPRPGQGFDEQFF; DNA: TGTGCCAGCAGCCCACGACCGGGACAGGGGTTTGATGAGCAGTTCTTC
D: TRBD1; size: NA; J: TRBJ2-2; V: TRBV27; CDR3: CASSFTGAAGELFF; DNA: TGTGCCAGCAGTTTCACAGGGGCGGCCGGGGAGCTGTTTTTT
D: TRBD2; size: NA; J: TRBJ2-1; V: TRBV7-6; CDR3: CASTPGLAGGRPYNEQFF; DNA: TGTGCCAGCACGCCGGGACTAGCGGGGGGCCGCCCCTACAATGAGCAGTTCTTC
D: TRBD1; size: NA; J: TRBJ2-1; V: TRBV10-1; CDR3: CASSEPDRPTYNEQFF; DNA: TGCGCCAGCAGTGAGCCGGACAGGCCTACCTACAATGAGCAGTTCTTC
D: NA; size: NA; J: TRBJ1-1; V: TRBV6-5; CDR3: CASSYSTPTTPAFF; DNA: TGTGCCAGCAGTTACTCCACCCCCACTACCCCTGCTTTCTTT
D: NA; size: few; J: TRBJ1-1; V: TRBV25-1; CDR3: CASGLRAGGTEAFF; DNA: TGTGCCAGCGGTTTGCGGGCCGGCGGCACTGAAGCTTTCTTT
D: TRBD1; size: NA; J: TRBJ2-7; V: TRBV27; CDR3: CASIGFPGQGSSYEQYF; DNA: TGTGCCAGCATTGGTTTCCCGGGACAGGGTAGCTCCTACGAGCAGTACTTC
D: NA; size: NA; J: TRBJ2-2; V: TRBV27; CDR3: CASSLAGYSGELFF; DNA: TGTGCCAGCAGTTTAGCAGGATATTCCGGGGAGCTGTTTTTT
D: TRBD1; size: NA; J: TRBJ2-7; V: TRBV5-6; CDR3: CASSFLQGSYEQYF; DNA: TGTGCCAGCAGCTTTCTACAGGGGTCCTACGAGCAGTACTTC
D: NA; size: NA; J: TRBJ2-2; V: TRBV6-5; CDR3: CASIPSPPAGELFF; DNA: TGTGCCAGCATTCCCTCCCCACCCGCGGGGGAGCTGTTTTTT
D: NA; size: NA; J: TRBJ1-6; V: TRBV19; CDR3: CASSIAGSNSPLHF; DNA: TGTGCCAGTAGTATAGCAGGGTCCAATTCACCCCTCCACTTT
D: TRBD1; size: NA; J: TRBJ1-4; V: TRBV9; CDR3: CASSVGQGGEKLFF; DNA: TGTGCCAGCAGCGTAGGACAGGGAGGTGAAAAACTGTTTTTT
D: TRBD1; size: NA; J: TRBJ2-5; V: TRBV2; CDR3: CASSEARTGPQYF; DNA: TGTGCCAGCAGTGAAGCACGGACAGGGCCCCAGTACTTC
D: TRBD1; size: NA; J: TRBJ1-5; V: TRBV10-1; CDR3: CASSSDRGLAQPQHF; DNA: TGCGCCAGCAGCTCGGACAGGGGTTTAGCCCAGCCCCAGCATTTT
D: TRBD1; size: NA; J: TRBJ2-7; V: TRBV6-5; CDR3: CASRATGGKYEQYF; DNA: TGTGCCAGCAGGGCGACAGGGGGCAAATACGAGCAGTACTTC
D: NA; size: NA; J: TRBJ2-7; V: TRBV18; CDR3: CASSRGVAGMEEQYF; DNA: TGTGCCAGCTCACGCGGGGTGGCAGGGATGGAGGAGCAGTACTTC
D: NA; size: NA; J: TRBJ1-6; V: TRBV5-1; CDR3: CASSLGGATYNSPLHF; DNA: TGCGCCAGCAGCTTGGGTGGGGCCACCTATAATTCACCCCTCCACTTT
D: NA; size: few; J: TRBJ2-1; V: TRBV6-5; CDR3: CASSYGRRDEQFF; DNA: TGTGCCAGCAGTTACGGTCGGCGGGATGAGCAGTTCTTC
D: NA; size: NA; J: TRBJ1-1; V: TRBV21-1; CDR3: CASSKGKDRGRAFF; DNA: TGTGCCAGCAGCAAAGGAAAGGACAGGGGGAGAGCTTTCTTT
D: NA; size: once; J: TRBJ2-2; V: TRBV30; CDR3: CAWRAGVRTGELFF; DNA: TGTGCCTGGCGGGCAGGGGTACGGACCGGGGAGCTGTTTTTT
D: NA; size: NA; J: TRBJ1-1; V: TRBV2; CDR3: CASSLERDLGYTEAFF; DNA: TGTGCCAGCAGTTTAGAGCGGGACTTAGGGTACACTGAAGCTTTCTTT
D: NA; size: NA; J: TRBJ2-3; V: TRBV6-5; CDR3: CASGASTDTQYF; DNA: TGTGCCAGCGGGGCTAGCACAGATACGCAGTATTTT
D: NA; size: few; J: TRBJ1-5; V: TRBV24-1; CDR3: CATSDLESQPQHF; DNA: TGTGCCACCAGTGATTTAGAGAGTCAGCCCCAGCATTTT
D: TRBD1; size: NA; J: TRBJ1-2; V: TRBV28; CDR3: CASSTGGGYGYTF; DNA: TGTGCCAGCAGTACAGGGGGCGGCTATGGCTACACCTTC
D: NA; size: NA; J: TRBJ2-4; V: TRBV3-1/TRBV3-2; CDR3: CASSHRQGLAKNIQYF; DNA: TGTGCCAGCAGCCATCGACAGGGACTAGCCAAAAACATTCAGTACTTC
D: TRBD1; size: NA; J: TRBJ2-2; V: TRBV7-9; CDR3: CASSLRTGSGELFF; DNA: TGTGCCAGCAGCTTAAGGACAGGGTCCGGGGAGCTGTTTTTT
D: NA; size: NA; J: TRBJ1-1; V: TRBV28; CDR3: CASRWQGVGTEAFF; DNA: TGTGCCAGCAGATGGCAGGGTGTGGGTACTGAAGCTTTCTTT
D: TRBD2; size: NA; J: TRBJ2-7; V: TRBV4-2; CDR3: CASRDSLAEGFYEQYF; DNA: TGTGCCAGCAGGGACTCTCTAGCGGAGGGATTCTACGAGCAGTACTTC
D: TRBD1; size: NA; J: TRBJ1-5; V: TRBV7-8; CDR3: CASSLAHQGAYDQPQHF; DNA: TGTGCCAGCAGCTTAGCGCACCAGGGGGCGTATGATCAGCCCCAGCATTTT
D: NA; size: few; J: TRBJ1-6; V: TRBV7-3; CDR3: CASSFTNNSPLHF; DNA: TGTGCCAGCAGCTTCACAAATAATTCACCCCTCCACTTT
D: NA; size: once; J: TRBJ2-3; V: TRBV7-2; CDR3: CASSALGRVDTQYF; DNA: TGTGCCAGCAGCGCCCTAGGTCGAGTGGATACGCAGTATTTT
D: NA; size: NA; J: TRBJ1-5; V: TRBV15; CDR3: CATSRDRQGLGQPQHF; DNA: TGTGCCACCAGCAGAGATAGGCAGGGACTTGGACAGCCCCAGCATTTT
D: TRBD1; size: NA; J: TRBJ1-5; V: TRBV2; CDR3: CASRPGTVSNQPQHF; DNA: TGTGCCAGCAGGCCGGGGACAGTTAGCAATCAGCCCCAGCATTTT
D: TRBD1; size: NA; J: TRBJ2-7; V: TRBV27; CDR3: CASSSGQGINEQYF; DNA: TGTGCCAGCAGTTCAGGACAGGGTATCAACGAGCAGTACTTC
D: TRBD1; size: few; J: TRBJ2-1; V: TRBV5-5; CDR3: CASSSTGDGNNEQFF; DNA: TGTGCCAGCAGCTCGACAGGGGACGGGAACAATGAGCAGTTCTTC
D: NA; size: NA; J: TRBJ2-3; V: TRBV28; CDR3: CASNLWAGGTDTQYF; DNA: TGTGCCAGCAACCTCTGGGCAGGTGGCACAGATACGCAGTATTTT
D: TRBD1; size: NA; J: TRBJ2-5; V: TRBV18; CDR3: CASSPRTGKETQYF; DNA: TGTGCCAGCTCACCTCGGACAGGGAAAGAGACCCAGTACTTC